These T cell receptor beta chains were read from a single sample in a study of OX40 agonist ivuxolimab in advanced cancers. Method: immunoSEQ multiplex PCR; TCRdb's copy keeps in-frame clones and lacks some. The sample yields 68,000 or so clones, approximately 81% seen once. The input for sequencing was CD4+ or CD8+ T cells sorted from blood, taken in a trial of the OX40 agonist ivuxolimab. The receptors here all came from an adult with an advanced solid tumor such as melanoma, head and neck, liver or kidney cancer. Both conserved end residues are part of each CDR3. A D gene is named only where the DNA matches it firmly. Where a row states a size, it is once, few, many or the class of an expanded clone; other rows omit it.

NA | TRBJ2-1 | TRBV11-1 | NA | TGTGCCAGCAGCTTAGCCCCGACAGACTACAATGAGCAGTTCTTC | CASSLAPTDYNEQFF
NA | TRBJ1-1 | TRBV5-1 | NA | TGCGCCAGCAGCTTGGGTAGGGCTATGAACACTGAAGCTTTCTTT | CASSLGRAMNTEAFF
once | TRBJ2-2 | TRBV4-3 | NA | TGCGCCAGCAGCCGCGACAGGCAGAACACCGGGGAGCTGTTTTTT | CASSRDRQNTGELFF
NA | TRBJ1-6 | TRBV5-1 | TRBD1 | TGCGCCAGCAGCCCAGGACAGGGCGGATATAATTCACCCCTCCACTTT | CASSPGQGGYNSPLHF
NA | TRBJ1-1 | TRBV18 | NA | TGTGCCAGCTCACCACGACAGGAGAACACTGAAGCTTTCTTT | CASSPRQENTEAFF
NA | TRBJ1-3 | TRBV19 | NA | TGTGCCAGTAGTATCCAACCCCGAGTGGGGAGCACCATATATTTT | CASSIQPRVGSTIYF
NA | TRBJ1-1 | TRBV2 | TRBD1 | TGTGCCAGCAGTGAATGGGGACAGGGGGCCAAGTCTGAAGCTTTCTTT | CASSEWGQGAKSEAFF
NA | TRBJ1-4 | TRBV27 | NA | TGTGCCAGCAGGGACACTGGGAATGAAAAACTGTTTTTT | CASRDTGNEKLFF
NA | TRBJ2-1 | TRBV4-3 | NA | TGCGCCAGCAGCCGGACTGCCCGCCGGAACAATGAGCAGTTCTTC | CASSRTARRNNEQFF
NA | TRBJ2-3 | TRBV7-2 | NA | TGTGCCAGCAGCTCCCCGATAACCACAGATACGCAGTATTTT | CASSSPITTDTQYF
NA | TRBJ1-4 | TRBV28 | NA | TGTGCCAGCAGTTTCCCCCCCGGCGGGGGTTACGAAAAACTGTTTTTT | CASSFPPGGGYEKLFF
NA | TRBJ1-3 | TRBV25-1 | NA | TGTGCCAGCAGTGGGACCGGCGGAAACACCATATATTTT | CASSGTGGNTIYF
few | TRBJ1-5 | TRBV6-5 | NA | TGTGCCAGCAGTTATGGGCCCGGCAATCAGCCCCAGCATTTT | CASSYGPGNQPQHF
few | TRBJ2-1 | TRBV29-1 | TRBD2 | TGCAGCGTTGAAGGATCCAGCGGGAGTTTGGATGAGCAGTTCTTC | CSVEGSSGSLDEQFF
NA | TRBJ2-1 | TRBV25-1 | TRBD1 | TGTGCCAGCAGTCCTACCGGGACAGGGGGCTATGAGCAGTTCTTC | CASSPTGTGGYEQFF
NA | TRBJ2-5 | TRBV9 | NA | TGTGCCAGCAGCCCCCAGAACGGACTTCAAGAGACCCAGTACTTC | CASSPQNGLQETQYF
NA | TRBJ2-3 | TRBV28 | TRBD1 | TGTGCCAGCAGGATCACCGGGACAGGGGGTTGGGATACGCAGTATTTT | CASRITGTGGWDTQYF
NA | TRBJ1-1 | TRBV10-1 | NA | TGCGCCAGCAGTGGAGTGGGGGACGGGGCTGAAGCTTTCTTT | CASSGVGDGAEAFF
NA | TRBJ2-7 | TRBV2 | NA | TGTGCCAGCATCCTAACTGGGGCTAGGGCGGGCGAGCAGTACTTC | CASILTGARAGEQYF
NA | TRBJ2-1 | TRBV4-3 | NA | TGCGCCAGCAGCCAAGAGGACCCCACGGGGGCGCCGTACAATGAGCAGTTCTTC | CASSQEDPTGAPYNEQFF
NA | TRBJ1-1 | TRBV5-8 | NA | TGTGCCAGCAGCCCGACGGGGTACAGAGCTTTCTTT | CASSPTGYRAFF
NA | TRBJ2-3 | TRBV6-6 | NA | TGTGCCAGCAGTTACTCGACCCCTGACTACACAAATACGCAGTATTTT | CASSYSTPDYTNTQYF
NA | TRBJ1-4 | TRBV21-1 | NA | TGTGCCAGCAGCAAGATGGGCTCTAATGAAAAACTGTTTTTT | CASSKMGSNEKLFF
NA | TRBJ2-1 | TRBV7-6 | NA | TGTGCCAGCAGCTTAGCGGGGAGCTCCTACAATGAGCAGTTCTTC | CASSLAGSSYNEQFF
NA | TRBJ2-3 | TRBV4-3 | NA | TGCGCCAGCAGCCAAGATCGGGGCCAGTCACACACAGATACGCAGTATTTT | CASSQDRGQSHTDTQYF
NA | TRBJ2-5 | TRBV5-1 | NA | TGCGCCAGCAGCTGGGCCTCTGGGGAGACCCAGTACTTC | CASSWASGETQYF
NA | TRBJ1-5 | TRBV2 | NA | TGTGCCAGCAGTGAAGGGGGTAAGCAGCCCCAGCATTTT | CASSEGGKQPQHF
NA | TRBJ2-2 | TRBV4-2 | TRBD2 | TGTGCCAGCAGCCCCGCCGGGACTAGCGGGAGAACCGGGGAGCTGTTTTTT | CASSPAGTSGRTGELFF
NA | TRBJ2-3 | TRBV29-1 | NA | TGCAGCGTTGATTCGTGGGGGGCCAGCACAGATACGCAGTATTTT | CSVDSWGASTDTQYF
NA | TRBJ2-1 | TRBV7-2 | TRBD2 | TGTGCCAGCAGCTGGAATAGCGGGGGGTCCTACAATGAGCAGTTCTTC | CASSWNSGGSYNEQFF
NA | TRBJ2-7 | TRBV5-6 | TRBD1 | TGTGCCAGCAGCGTTGGACAGGGTCCCTACGAGCAGTACTTC | CASSVGQGPYEQYF
NA | TRBJ2-5 | TRBV4-1 | TRBD1 | TGCGCCAGCAGCCAAGGGCCCCGGACAGGGACGATGGTAACCCAGTACTTC | CASSQGPRTGTMVTQYF
NA | TRBJ1-1 | TRBV5-1 | NA | TGCGCCAGCAGCTTGGAGGGGAGGGGGGACACTGAAGCTTTCTTT | CASSLEGRGDTEAFF
NA | TRBJ1-5 | TRBV27 | NA | TGTGCCAGCAGCCAAGGTAGGGGAGTGGGCAATCAGCCCCAGCATTTT | CASSQGRGVGNQPQHF
NA | TRBJ2-2 | TRBV7-8 | NA | TGTGCCAGCAGCTTCCAAACGTGGCCGAACACCGGGGAGCTGTTTTTT | CASSFQTWPNTGELFF
NA | TRBJ2-7 | TRBV4-1 | TRBD2 | TGCGCCAGCAGCCAGGAGACGCCCGGGACTAGCGGGGGGCGAGGCGAGCAGTACTTC | CASSQETPGTSGGRGEQYF
once | TRBJ1-3 | TRBV10-2 | NA | TGCGCCAGCAGTGAGTCGAGGGGACTTCTAGGCTCTGGAAACACCATATATTTT | CASSESRGLLGSGNTIYF
NA | TRBJ1-4 | TRBV14 | NA | TGTGCCAGCAGCCAAGTGTCTTACGGGGAAAAACTGTTTTTT | CASSQVSYGEKLFF
NA | TRBJ1-6 | TRBV5-5 | NA | TGTGCCAGCAGCTTAACGGACGGAAATAATTCACCCCTCCACTTT | CASSLTDGNNSPLHF
NA | TRBJ1-2 | TRBV29-1 | NA | TGCAGCGTGAAGGGGCTCGGACTAAAGAGTTATGGCTACACCTTC | CSVKGLGLKSYGYTF
NA | TRBJ2-3 | TRBV6-6 | NA | TGTGCCAGCACCAATGGGGGGCTCACAGATACGCAGTATTTT | CASTNGGLTDTQYF
NA | TRBJ1-1 | TRBV7-9 | NA | TGTGCCAGCAGCTTATGGATGAACACTGAAGCTTTCTTT | CASSLWMNTEAFF
few | TRBJ1-2 | TRBV6-6 | TRBD1 | TGTGCCAGCACTTCGGACAGGGTTGGCTACACCTTC | CASTSDRVGYTF
NA | TRBJ2-5 | TRBV14 | TRBD1 | TGTGCCAGCAGCCTCTTCGGGACAGGGTTCGGCGAGACCCAGTACTTC | CASSLFGTGFGETQYF
NA | TRBJ1-6 | TRBV19 | TRBD1 | TGTGCCAGTACCTTTGACAGGGGGCAGGTTTCACCCCTCCACTTT | CASTFDRGQVSPLHF
NA | TRBJ1-1 | TRBV15 | NA | TGTGCCACCAGCAGAGTGATCTTCGACACTGAAGCTTTCTTT | CATSRVIFDTEAFF
NA | TRBJ1-1 | TRBV28 | NA | TGTGCCAGCAGTTCTGACGGACTGAACACTGAAGCTTTCTTT | CASSSDGLNTEAFF
NA | TRBJ2-7 | TRBV6-1 | NA | TGTGCCAGCAGTGATTATGGGGGGGCGAGCTCCTACGAGCAGTACTTC | CASSDYGGASSYEQYF
NA | TRBJ2-1 | TRBV18 | TRBD2 | TGTGCCAGCTACCGGGGGGTTGGGTCCTACAATGAGCAGTTCTTC | CASYRGVGSYNEQFF
once | TRBJ2-1 | TRBV4-1 | TRBD2 | TGCGCCAGCAGCCGCGGAAGCGGGACCTCCTACAATGAGCAGTTCTTC | CASSRGSGTSYNEQFF
NA | TRBJ1-4 | TRBV9 | NA | TGTGCCAGCAGCGTATCTCTTAATGAAAAACTGTTTTTT | CASSVSLNEKLFF
NA | TRBJ2-5 | TRBV27 | NA | TGTGCCAGCAGTTTATCGAGAAACCAAGAGACCCAGTACTTC | CASSLSRNQETQYF
NA | TRBJ2-1 | TRBV12-2 | NA | TGTGCAAGTCGCTTAGCCCGATCTCAATACAATGAGCAGTTCTTC | CASRLARSQYNEQFF
once | TRBJ2-7 | TRBV4-3 | TRBD2 | TGCGCCAGCAGCCTAGGGGGACTAGCGGGGGGGCCGTTTGAGCAGTACTTC | CASSLGGLAGGPFEQYF
NA | TRBJ2-7 | TRBV6-5 | TRBD2 | TGTGCCAGCATTCGCCGGGCTAGCGGATCCTACGAGCAGTACTTC | CASIRRASGSYEQYF
NA | TRBJ2-5 | TRBV7-9 | NA | TGTGCCAGCAGCCCAACTAGCCCCCTCCAAGAGACCCAGTACTTC | CASSPTSPLQETQYF
NA | TRBJ2-3 | TRBV2 | NA | TGTGCCAGCAGTGCGGGGCCGGATACGCAGTATTTT | CASSAGPDTQYF
NA | TRBJ2-5 | TRBV6-1 | NA | TGTGCCAGCAGTGAAGTTTTCAGCTCGGGATTCCAAGAGACCCAGTACTTC | CASSEVFSSGFQETQYF
few | TRBJ2-7 | TRBV29-1 | NA | TGCAGCGGGGGGGCCAGTTTTTACGAGCAGTACTTC | CSGGASFYEQYF